This T cell receptor beta chain was identified during a study of cytomegalovirus exposure and HLA in healthy donors. The CDR3 contains 14 residues. Trimming took 6 bases from V and 6 from J, leaving 17 bases between them. Germline lookup yields CDR1 MNHEY and CDR2 SMNVEV (reference sequence). The PCR made use of 60 Vbeta and 13 Jbeta primers. This table comes from immunoSEQ multiplex PCR, and its TCRdb copy is limited to in-frame clones, with some not included. The table includes some 210,000 clones, over 70% detected once. The TCR sequence derives from a man aged 25-45 years in good health and CMV-seronegative. Source material: PBMCs. The chain joins TRBV27 to TRBJ1-1; D is possibly TRBD1 (6 bases). CDR3 nucleotide sequence: TGTGCCAGCAGCCCGGAAAACAGGGTCGCTGAAGCTTTCTTT. It is translated as CASSPENRVAEAFF.